The 27 T cell receptor beta chains reported below all come from one sample, sequenced in a study of T cells in Graves' hyperthyroidism and ophthalmopathy. TCR beta CDR3 region amplification was performed from RNA transcripts. The primer set for the first-round RT-PCR of the TCR CDR3 was HTBI. Each CDR3 protein is one row after TCRdb ran MiXCR on the multiplex PCR reads. Of approximately 530,000 distinct CDR3 sequences in the sample, about 20% were seen once. The specimen sequenced was blood. The receptors originated from a man in his forties with Graves' ophthalmopathy.

A few counts support this clonotype. The chain carries TRBV20-1 and TRBJ1-3; no definite D call. The germline V gene encodes CDR1 DFQATT and CDR2 SNEGSKA (reference sequence). The CDR3 runs to 11 residues. The V end was cut by 5 bases, the J end by 3 bases, with 5 bases between. The CDR3 nucleotides are TGCAGTGCTGAAGTTGGAAACACCATATATTTT. It specifies CSAEVGNTIYF.

This clonotype was seen many times. The V and J genes are TRBV11-2 and TRBJ2-1, with D perhaps matching TRBD1 (5 bases). The CDR3 covers 15 residues. Germline V gene sequence: CDR1 SGHAT, CDR2 FQNNGV. Trimming pared 7 bases from V and 2 bases from J, leaving 15 bases between. CDR3 in DNA: TGTGCCAGCACCACACAGCAGGGCCCCTACAATGAGCAGTTCTTC. This gives the protein CASTTQQGPYNEQFF.

The V gene is TRBV5-1, the J gene TRBJ1-1; no definite D call. The CDR3 contains 15 residues. Germline V gene lookup returns CDR1 SGHRS and CDR2 YFSETQ. Trimming cost V 0 bases and J 5 bases, with 14 bases left between them. The DNA for the CDR3 is TGCGCCAGCAGCTTGGGAGGGTACATGAGGACTGAAGCTTTCTTT. Its protein product is CASSLGGYMRTEAFF.

Only a few counts were recorded for this clonotype. This chain joins TRBV2 and TRBJ2-3; TRBD2 matches 8 bases. The CDR3 consists of 16 residues. Germline V gives CDR1 SNHLY, CDR2 FYNNEI. V trimming: 3 bases; J trimming: 3 bases; junction bases outside the gene matches: 8. The CDR3 DNA sequence: TGTGCCAGCAGTGATAGGGCTAGCGGGTCGACAGATACGCAGTATTTT. It is translated as CASSDRASGSTDTQYF.

This clonotype was seen a handful of times. The V and J genes are TRBV5-1 and TRBJ2-2; maybe TRBD1 (5 bases). V gave up 4 bases and J gave up 4 bases, with 8 bases separating them. Germline CDR1 and CDR2: SGHRS and YFSETQ. The CDR3 loop spans 13 amino acids. CDR3 DNA sequence: TGCGCCAGCAGCCAGCAGGGCACCGGGGAGCTGTTTTTT. It codes for CASSQQGTGELFF. Full variable domain (rest looked up from reference TRBV5-1 and TRBJ2-2): KAGVTQTPRYLIKTRGQQVTLSCSPISGHRSVSWYQQTPGQGLQFLFEYFSETQRNKGNFPGRFSGRQFSNSRSEMNVSTLELGDSALYLCASSQQGTGELFFGEGSRLTVL.

V usage is TRBV2 and J usage is TRBJ1-4; a weak D match, TRBD1 (5 bases). V lost 7 bases, J lost 4 bases, and 16 bases lay in between. CDR1 and CDR2 from the germline V gene are SNHLY and FYNNEI. The length of the CDR3 is 15 residues. The CDR3 is CASIPAPGGNEKLFF. CDR3 nucleotides: TGTGCCAGCATCCCGGCCCCCGGGGGTAATGAAAAACTGTTTTTT.

In DNA form, the CDR3 reads TGTGCCAGCAGCTTAGCTGTGGGGCAAGTCTATGGCTACACCTTC. This translates into CASSLAVGQVYGYTF. The chain employs TRBV7-2 and TRBJ1-2; tentative D call: TRBD1 (5 bases). The CDR3 length is 15 residues. The V end was cut by 0 bases, the J end by 4 bases, with 12 bases between. Germline loops: CDR1 SGHTA, CDR2 FQGNSA.

This rearrangement joins TRBV7-2 to TRBJ2-7; 11 bases match TRBD1. Losses at the gene ends were 5 bases for V and 3 bases for J; bases not matched to a gene: 9. This CDR3 contains 16 residues. The germline gives CDR1 SGHTA, CDR2 FQGNSA. The CDR3 bases are TGTGCCAGCAGCCTAGTGGGACAGGGGGGATACTACGAGCAGTACTTC. Its protein product is CASSLVGQGGYYEQYF.

This clonotype was recorded at least ten times. The chain uses TRBV11-1 and TRBJ2-5; D is ambiguous. Trimming cost V 3 bases and J 1 base, with 9 bases left between them. Germline V gene data show CDR1 as SGHAT and CDR2 as FQDESV (reference sequence). The CDR3 spans 14 residues. This chain's CDR3 is CASSFQHTQETQYF. As DNA, the CDR3 is TGTGCCAGCAGCTTCCAACACACCCAAGAGACCCAGTACTTC.

This chain connects TRBV4-3 to TRBJ2-3; TRBD2 matches 8 bases. From germline, CDR1 is LGHNA and CDR2 YSLEER. The CDR3 covers 16 residues. Losses at the gene ends were 4 bases for V and 0 bases for J; bases not matched to a gene: 6. CDR3 nucleotide sequence: TGCGCCAGCAGCCTTGGGGCTAGCGGGAGCACAGATACGCAGTATTTT. This translates into CASSLGASGSTDTQYF.

This clonotype was counted between two and nine times. This chain connects TRBV5-1 to TRBJ2-6; TRBD2 is a possible D gene (6 bases). V was cut by 2 bases and J by 3 bases, with 9 bases left in between. Germline V CDR1 and CDR2: SGHRS, YFSETQ. CDR3 length: 15 amino acids. Here the CDR3 reads CASSFRLDGANVLTF. Here the CDR3 DNA reads TGCGCCAGCAGCTTTCGACTAGATGGGGCCAACGTCCTGACTTTC.

The chain employs TRBV29-1 and TRBJ2-5; 11 nucleotides line up with TRBD1. Looked up from germline, CDR1 is SQVTM and CDR2 is ANQGSEA. Trimming cost V 6 bases and J 5 bases; bases outside gene matches: 8. The CDR3 spans 14 residues. CDR3 DNA sequence: TGCAGCGTCCTCCGGGACAGGGGGATGGAGACCCAGTACTTC. The encoded protein is CSVLRDRGMETQYF. Looking up the rest from reference TRBV29-1 and TRBJ2-5 gives the full variable domain: SAVISQKPSRDICQRGTSLTIQCQVDSQVTMMFWYRQQPGQSLTLIATANQGSEATYESGFVIDKFPISRPNLTFSTLTVSNMSPEDSSIYLCSVLRDRGMETQYFGPGTRLLVL.

The chain joins TRBV7-8 to TRBJ1-4, with a possible D match to TRBD1 (6 bases). Germline lookup yields CDR1 SGHVS and CDR2 FQNEAQ. This CDR3 is built from 14 residues. The V gene lost 4 bases and the J gene lost 3 bases, with 9 bases spanning the gap. The CDR3 reads CASSYRDSNEKLFF. CDR3 bases: TGTGCCAGCAGCTACAGGGACTCTAATGAAAAACTGTTTTTT.

In this sample, this clonotype turned up many times. V gene TRBV11-1 combines with J gene TRBJ2-2; unclear D gene. Germline assignment: CDR1 SGHAT and CDR2 FQDESV (reference sequence). V was pared by 0 bases and J by 5 bases, with 10 bases between. The length of the CDR3 is 15 residues. The CDR3 protein is CASSLAGISTGELFF. DNA for the CDR3: TGTGCCAGCAGCTTAGCCGGTATAAGTACCGGGGAGCTGTTTTTT.

The chain combines TRBV20-1 with TRBJ1-2; 8 bases fit TRBD1. Germline V CDR1 and CDR2: DFQATT, SNEGSKA (reference sequence). V lost 6 bases to trimming and J lost 8 bases; unmatched junction nucleotides: 8. The CDR3 is 12 amino acids. The CDR3 is CSADRGTGGYTF. CDR3 DNA sequence: TGCAGTGCCGACAGGGGTACGGGCGGCTACACCTTC.

In its sample, this clonotype was seen a few times. The V call is TRBV20-1, the J call TRBJ2-2, with D tentatively TRBD2 (5 bases). The CDR3 covers 13 residues. In germline, CDR1 is DFQATT, CDR2 SNEGSKA (reference sequence). The V gene lost 6 bases and the J gene lost 6 bases, with 14 bases spanning the gap. CDR3 nucleotides: TGCAGTGCCAGAAAAGGAGGCGCCGGGGAGCTGTTTTTT. This gives the protein CSARKGGAGELFF.

The chain couples TRBV18 to TRBJ1-5; D is uncertain. The V end lost 5 bases, the J end lost 0 bases, and 8 bases lay between the germline ends. CDR3 length: 14 residues. From germline, CDR1 is KGHSH and CDR2 LQKENI. For the CDR3, the DNA is TGTGCCAGCTCATCCAGAGATAGCAATCAGCCCCAGCATTTT. Translating it yields CASSSRDSNQPQHF. The full variable domain, its missing parts supplied by reference TRBV18 and TRBJ1-5, is NAGVMQNPRHLVRRRGQEARLRCSPMKGHSHVYWYRQLPEEGLKFMVYLQKENIIDESGMPKERFSAEFPKEGPSILRIQQVVRGDSAAYFCASSSRDSNQPQHFGDGTRLSIL.

The table lists this clonotype with many counts. This chain links TRBV12-3 or TRBV12-4 with TRBJ2-7; TRBD1 matches at 11 bases. This CDR3 contains 15 residues. V dropped 5 bases and J dropped 6; count of bases not matched to a gene: 9. The CDR3 loop reads CASSNPGQGVFEQYF. As DNA, the CDR3 is TGTGCCAGCAGTAATCCGGGACAGGGGGTTTTCGAGCAGTACTTC.

This clonotype occurred a few times. The chain combines TRBV5-5 with TRBJ1-1; D perhaps matches TRBD1 (5 bases). From germline, CDR1 is SGHKS and CDR2 YYEKEE (reference sequence). Trimming left V 5 bases short and J 5 bases short, with 16 bases between. CDR3 length: 14 residues. In nucleotides, the CDR3 is TGTGCCAGCAGTACCGGGACGTCAAGGACTGAAGCTTTCTTT. Translation: CASSTGTSRTEAFF.

The rearrangement uses TRBV30 and TRBJ2-4; D might be TRBD2 (6 bases). Germline CDR1 and CDR2: GTSNPN and SVGIG (reference sequence). With 0 bases removed from V and 9 bases from J, the gap between germline ends came to 12 bases. The CDR3 runs 13 residues. The CDR3: CAWSVQAGGIQYF. The DNA of the CDR3 is TGTGCCTGGAGTGTTCAGGCCGGGGGCATTCAGTACTTC.

This clonotype was seen ten or more times. The V call is TRBV6-2 or TRBV6-3, the J call TRBJ2-7; D remains unclear. CDR3 length equals 11 residues. Trimming shortened V by 5 bases and J by 9 bases, and 11 bases separated the two germline ends. Germline CDR1 reads MNHEY; CDR2 reads SVGEGT. As DNA, the CDR3 is TGTGCCAGCAGTGACGAGGTGTTGCAGTACTTC. This gives the protein CASSDEVLQYF.

In nucleotides, the CDR3 is TGCGCCAGCAGCCTATGGACAGGCTTCAATGAAGCTTTCTTT. Encoded protein: CASSLWTGFNEAFF. J is TRBJ1-1 and V is TRBV5-1; 7 bases are shared with TRBD1. The V segment lost 4 bases and the J segment 7 bases; nucleotides outside the gene matches: 10. CDR1 is SGHRS, CDR2 YFSETQ, per germline. This CDR3 region has 14 residues.

As regards this clonotype: A much larger clone differs from this one at a single base, so this may be a read error. This CDR3 is CASSLGLFYEQHF. CDR3 DNA: TGTGCCAGCAGTTTAGGACTGTTCTACGAGCAGCACTTC. The chain uses TRBV28 and TRBJ2-7; D might be TRBD2 (5 bases). Germline V lookup: CDR1 MDHEN, CDR2 SYDVKM. This CDR3 has 13 amino acids.

This clonotype occurred a few times. The chain employs TRBV10-3 and TRBJ2-1; 7 nucleotides line up with TRBD1. Germline V lookup: CDR1 ENHRY, CDR2 SYGVKD. Trimming cost V 6 bases and J 5 bases; bases outside gene matches: 7. The CDR3 covers 14 residues. CDR3 in amino acids: CAIRTTGTHNEQFF. The CDR3 DNA follows: TGTGCCATCAGGACGACAGGGACCCACAATGAGCAGTTCTTC.

V gene TRBV6-9 combines with J gene TRBJ1-5, with 8 bases fitting TRBD1. Germline CDR1 MNHGY, CDR2 SVAAGI. CDR3 length: 16 residues. The J segment lost 4 bases and the V segment lost 4 bases, leaving 9 bases of the junction unmatched. CDR3 in DNA: TGTGCCAGCAGTTCCATCGGACAGGGATTAAATCAGCCCCAGCATTTT. Translating it yields CASSSIGQGLNQPQHF.

The chain employs TRBV3-1 and TRBJ1-2; 9 nucleotides align to TRBD1. The germline CDR1 and CDR2 sequences are LGHDT and YNNKEL (reference sequence). The CDR3 consists of 19 residues. V gave up 1 base and J gave up 4 bases; unmatched junction bases: 16. As DNA, the CDR3 is TGTGCCAGCAGCCAAGTATACCCGGGACAGGGCACTTGTGTCTATGGCTACACCTTC. This encodes CASSQVYPGQGTCVYGYTF.

This chain uses TRBV20-1 with TRBJ2-1; 13 nucleotides match TRBD2. The germline gives CDR1 DFQATT, CDR2 SNEGSKA (reference sequence). The CDR3 loop spans 14 amino acids. The V segment lost 5 bases and the J segment 7 bases; nucleotides outside the gene matches: 5. Here the CDR3 reads CSAPTSGGANEQFF. CDR3 in DNA: TGCAGTGCTCCAACTAGCGGGGGGGCTAATGAGCAGTTCTTC.